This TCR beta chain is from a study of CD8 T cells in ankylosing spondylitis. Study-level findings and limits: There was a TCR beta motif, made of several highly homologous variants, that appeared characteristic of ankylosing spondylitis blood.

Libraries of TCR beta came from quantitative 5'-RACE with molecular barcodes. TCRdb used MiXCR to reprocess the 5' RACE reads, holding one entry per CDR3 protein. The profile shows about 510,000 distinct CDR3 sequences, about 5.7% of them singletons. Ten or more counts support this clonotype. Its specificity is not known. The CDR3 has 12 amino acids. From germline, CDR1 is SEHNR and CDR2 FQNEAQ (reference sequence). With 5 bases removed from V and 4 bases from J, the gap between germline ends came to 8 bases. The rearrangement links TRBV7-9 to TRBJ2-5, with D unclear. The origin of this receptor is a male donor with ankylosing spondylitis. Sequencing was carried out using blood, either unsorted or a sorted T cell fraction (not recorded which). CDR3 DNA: TGTGCCAGCAGCATAACGACAGAGACCCAGTACTTC. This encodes CASSITTETQYF.